The subject of this entry is one T cell receptor beta chain. One end of the junction does not line up with germline, which may come from a read error. Each CDR3 protein is one row after TCRdb ran MiXCR on the PCR reads. The table lists 22,000 or so distinct CDR3 sequences, about 50% of them singletons. Samples came from patients with localized non-small cell lung adenocarcinoma. These data come from a study of CD4 and CD8 cells across lung adenocarcinoma regions. CDR1 is MNHNS, CDR2 SASEGT, per germline. This CDR3 is built from 14 residues. Sequenced input: CD8+ T cells from the center of a lung tumor. This receptor was identified in a female donor with lung adenocarcinoma. The CD4 and CD8 labels of this study may be unreliable. The chain combines TRBV6-1 with TRBJ2-3; D is perhaps TRBD1 or TRBD2 (5 bases each). CDR3 protein: CASTGLARTDTQYF. For the CDR3, the DNA is TGTGCCAGCACGGGGCTGGCCCGCACAGACACGCAGTATTTT.